The text below deals with one T cell receptor (beta chain). Its antigen is not known. The sample belongs to a study of response to subunit inactivated influenza vaccine. Findings of the study overall: Authors suggested each seasonal flu vaccination may recruit only limited numbers of new T cells.

V lost 8 bases and J 8 bases, leaving 13 bases between the germline ends. Germline lookup yields CDR1 MDHEN and CDR2 SYDVKM. This CDR3 contains 12 residues. From the RT-PCR reads, TCRdb called clonotypes with MiXCR, one entry per CDR3 protein. The sample consists of some 500,000 distinct CDR3 sequences, roughly 23% of them appearing once. This receptor was obtained from a man aged 45-65 years who received an inactivated influenza vaccine. This sequence joins TRBV28 and TRBJ1-5; D is unclear. Sequenced material: CD4+ T cells sorted from PBMCs, taken 4 to 6 days after vaccination. CDR3 nucleotides: TGTGCCAGCGAACAGCAATCAGAGCCCCAGCATTTT. It specifies CASEQQSEPQHF.